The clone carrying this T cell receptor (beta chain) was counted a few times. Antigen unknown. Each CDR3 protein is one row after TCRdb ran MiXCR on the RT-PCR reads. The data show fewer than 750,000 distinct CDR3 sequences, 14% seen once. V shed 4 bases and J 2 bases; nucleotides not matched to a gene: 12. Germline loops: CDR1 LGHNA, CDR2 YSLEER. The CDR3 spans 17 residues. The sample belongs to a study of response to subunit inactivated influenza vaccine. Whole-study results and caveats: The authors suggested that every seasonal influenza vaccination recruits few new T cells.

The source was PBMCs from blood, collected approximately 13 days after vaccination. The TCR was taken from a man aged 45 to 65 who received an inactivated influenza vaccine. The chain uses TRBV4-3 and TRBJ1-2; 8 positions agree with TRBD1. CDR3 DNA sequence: TGCGCCAGCAGCCGCTTCCCTGGACAGGGCGAAAACTATGGCTACACCTTC. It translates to CASSRFPGQGENYGYTF.